This T cell receptor (beta chain) was obtained from a study of cytomegalovirus exposure and HLA in healthy donors. In the study overall: Early released data had about 85 million unique TCRs, all coming from HLA-typed donors. Across a few hundred genotyped donors, 81% landed in the Caucasian-associated ancestry cluster.

The CDR3 loop spans 14 amino acids. PCR involved 60 Vbeta and 13 Jbeta primers. Repertoires were generated with immunoSEQ multiplex PCR, while TCRdb's copy carries only in-frame clones and drops some. The sample comprises under 200,000 clones, around 78% of which are singletons, and approximately 14% rests with the top ten. Healthy bone marrow donors made up the donor group. Study conclusions and caveats: Several of the most significant clusters were apparently associated with common viral pathogens in a later analysis.

With respect to this clone: Its specificity is not known.

The chain links TRBV21-1 to TRBJ2-5; the table's D call, TRBD2, has no DNA check behind it. TRBV21-1 constitutes a pseudogene. Sequencing input: PBMCs. The TCR was taken from a woman between 25 and 40 years old in good health and CMV-seropositive. For the CDR3, the DNA is TGTGCCAGCAGACGACTAGCGGGAGCAGAGACCCAGTACTTC. It is translated as CASRRLAGAETQYF.